These T cell receptor beta chains were read from a single sample in a study of memory CD4+ T cells and cytomegalovirus serostatus. Data came from immunoSEQ multiplex PCR; TCRdb stores just in-frame clones and leaves some out. The data show over 45,000 clones, 82% seen once. What was sequenced was memory CD4+ T cells from blood. Every receptor here comes from an adult in good health and CMV-seronegative. The CDR3 runs from the conserved cysteine through the conserved F or W. The D gene is left open where the match is weak. Only some rows state a clone size, as once, few, many or a class for expanded clones.

clone_size	j_call	v_call	d_call	cdr3_nt	cdr3_aa
-	TRBJ2-1	TRBV7-2	-	TGTGCCAGCAGCTTAAGGGCTGCGGATGAGCAGTTCTTC	CASSLRAADEQFF
-	TRBJ1-1	TRBV5-5	-	TGTGCCAGCAGCCGCCGGGGTGCGAACACTGAAGCTTTCTTT	CASSRRGANTEAFF
-	TRBJ2-5	TRBV6-5	TRBD2	TGTGCCAGCAGGGGGCTGACTAGCGGCTCGGAGACCCAGTACTTC	CASRGLTSGSETQYF
-	TRBJ2-5	TRBV5-6	-	TGTGCCAGCAGCCATCCGGGATCCAAAGAGACCCAGTACTTC	CASSHPGSKETQYF
-	TRBJ2-2	TRBV9	-	TGTGCCAGCAGCGTAGGGTGGGGGACCGGGGAGCTGTTTTTT	CASSVGWGTGELFF
-	TRBJ2-3	TRBV7-8	-	TGTGCCAGCAGCTTAAGTGCAGATACGCAGTATTTT	CASSLSADTQYF
-	TRBJ1-2	TRBV4-3	-	TGCGCCAGCAGCCAAGCCACCCCAGGGGTCGGTGGCTACACCTTC	CASSQATPGVGGYTF
-	TRBJ2-1	TRBV5-4	TRBD2	TGTGCCAGCAGCTTGTCTAGCGGGGGAAGTAATGAGCAGTTCTTC	CASSLSSGGSNEQFF
-	TRBJ2-3	TRBV5-6	TRBD1	TGTGCCAGCAGCTACTTGTATGCGGGACAGGGGGCAGATACGCAGTATTTT	CASSYLYAGQGADTQYF
-	TRBJ2-7	TRBV6-5	-	TGTGCCAGCAGGCTCGGAAGGGGAAGCTCCTACGAGCAGTACTTC	CASRLGRGSSYEQYF
-	TRBJ2-3	TRBV20-1	-	TGCAGTGCTGGGCCCACAGATACGCAGTATTTT	CSAGPTDTQYF
once	TRBJ1-2	TRBV27	TRBD1	TGTGCCAGCAGTTTCCGGGACAGGGGCTATGGCTACACCTTC	CASSFRDRGYGYTF
once	TRBJ1-2	TRBV5-6	TRBD1	TGTGCCAGCAGCTTATCCGACAGGGCTATGGGCTACACCTTC	CASSLSDRAMGYTF
once	TRBJ1-4	TRBV10-3	TRBD1	TGTGCCATCAGGACCCGGGACAGTGGAAATGAAAAACTGTTTTTT	CAIRTRDSGNEKLFF
once	TRBJ1-5	TRBV6-1	-	TGTGCCAGCAGTGGAAGAACACAGGATCAGCCCCAGCATTTT	CASSGRTQDQPQHF
few	TRBJ1-3	TRBV18	-	TGTGCCAGCTCACCCTCATCGGACTCTGGAAACACCATATATTTT	CASSPSSDSGNTIYF
-	TRBJ2-2	TRBV9	-	TGTGCCAGCAGCGTATGGGCTACCGGGGAGCTGTTTTTT	CASSVWATGELFF
-	TRBJ2-4	TRBV5-5	-	TGTGCCAGCAGCTTGTTCGAAGTGGGGAACATTCAGTACTTC	CASSLFEVGNIQYF
-	TRBJ1-2	TRBV11-2	TRBD1	TGTGCCAGCAGCTCCTACTGGACAGGGAACTATGGCTACACCTTC	CASSSYWTGNYGYTF
-	TRBJ1-4	TRBV7-6	-	TGTGCCAGCAGCTACACCCTGGCGAATGAAAAACTGTTTTTT	CASSYTLANEKLFF
-	TRBJ1-1	TRBV2	-	TGTGCCAGCAAGGACGAGGGAGGCACTGAAGCTTTCTTT	CASKDEGGTEAFF
-	TRBJ2-7	TRBV5-1	-	TGCGCCAGCAGCCCACTACCCGGGGGTCAACTCTACGAGCAGTACTTC	CASSPLPGGQLYEQYF
-	TRBJ1-2	TRBV7-2	TRBD1	TGTGCCAGCAGCTTAGGGACAGGGGGACCAGGCTATGGCTACACCTTC	CASSLGTGGPGYGYTF
-	TRBJ2-1	TRBV4-3	-	TGCGCCAGCAGCCAGGGAAGCGCAGAGTACAATGAGCAGTTCTTC	CASSQGSAEYNEQFF